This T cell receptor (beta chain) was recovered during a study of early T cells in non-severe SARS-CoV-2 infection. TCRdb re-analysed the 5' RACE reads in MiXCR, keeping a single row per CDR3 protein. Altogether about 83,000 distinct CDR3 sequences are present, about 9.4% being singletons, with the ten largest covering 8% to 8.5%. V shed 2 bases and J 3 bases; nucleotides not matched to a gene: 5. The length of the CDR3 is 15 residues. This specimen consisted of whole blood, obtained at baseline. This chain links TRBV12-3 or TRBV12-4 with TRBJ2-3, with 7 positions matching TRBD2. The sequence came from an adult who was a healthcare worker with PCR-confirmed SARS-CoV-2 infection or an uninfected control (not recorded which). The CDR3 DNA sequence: TGTGCCAGCAGTTTATGGCAGGGAGGGACAGATACGCAGTATTTT. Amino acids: CASSLWQGGTDTQYF.